This record concerns one T cell receptor beta chain sequence. From germline, CDR1 is MNHEY and CDR2 SVGEGT. Trimming removed 6 bases at V and 3 bases at J, with 11 bases between. The CDR3 covers 13 residues. These data come from a study of blood T cell repertoires in COVID-19. Methods used by the authors: Scientists estimated how many nucleated cells there were by amplifying reference gene primers. Repertoires were generated with immunoSEQ multiplex PCR, while TCRdb's copy carries only in-frame clones and drops some. That table furnishes V, J and clone size, whereas the DNA furnished D and trimming. The profile shows roughly 200,000 clones, 70% to 90% of them singletons.

Sequencing was done on a sample of peripheral blood. This TCR was sampled from a man aged 55 to 70 with acute or convalescent COVID-19. The gene calls are TRBV6-2 or TRBV6-3 and TRBJ1-1, with D uncertain. The CDR3 protein is CASSFGWDTEAFF. CDR3 bases: TGTGCCAGCAGCTTCGGGTGGGACACTGAAGCTTTCTTT.